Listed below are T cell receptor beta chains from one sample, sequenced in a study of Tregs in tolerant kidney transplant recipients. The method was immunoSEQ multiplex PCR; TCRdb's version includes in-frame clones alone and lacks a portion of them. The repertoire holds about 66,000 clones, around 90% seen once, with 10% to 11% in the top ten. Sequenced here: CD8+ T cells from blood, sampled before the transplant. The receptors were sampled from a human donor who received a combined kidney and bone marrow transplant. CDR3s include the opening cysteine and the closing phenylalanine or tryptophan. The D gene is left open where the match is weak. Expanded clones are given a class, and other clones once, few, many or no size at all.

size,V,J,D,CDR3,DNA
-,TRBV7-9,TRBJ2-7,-,CASSSQGQTTSYEQYF,TGTGCCAGCAGCTCTCAAGGACAGACCACCTCCTACGAGCAGTACTTC
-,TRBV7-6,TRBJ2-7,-,CASSLAGGPVYEQYF,TGTGCCAGCAGCTTAGCGGGGGGGCCTGTCTACGAGCAGTACTTC
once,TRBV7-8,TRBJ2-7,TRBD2,CASSFSGMSYEQYF,TGTGCCAGCAGCTTTAGCGGGATGTCCTACGAGCAGTACTTC
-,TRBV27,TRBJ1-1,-,CASTDSMNTEAFF,TGTGCCAGCACTGACTCCATGAACACTGAAGCTTTCTTT
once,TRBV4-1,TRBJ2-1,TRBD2,CASRPRLAGISYNEQFF,TGCGCCAGCAGGCCTCGACTAGCGGGAATCTCCTACAATGAGCAGTTCTTC
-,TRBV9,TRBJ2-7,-,CASSVDGAPYEQYF,TGTGCCAGCAGCGTAGATGGGGCCCCCTACGAGCAGTACTTC
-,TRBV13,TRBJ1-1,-,CASSHRENTEAFF,TGTGCCAGCAGCCACAGGGAGAACACTGAAGCTTTCTTT
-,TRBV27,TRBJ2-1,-,CASSLLESSYNEQFF,TGTGCCAGCAGTTTATTGGAGAGCTCCTACAATGAGCAGTTCTTC
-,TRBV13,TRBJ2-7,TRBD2,CASSLGLAGTYEQYF,TGTGCCAGCAGCTTAGGTCTAGCGGGGACCTACGAGCAGTACTTC
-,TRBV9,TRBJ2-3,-,CASSGGKGPEDSRTADTQYF,TGTGCCAGCAGCGGAGGGAAAGGGCCGGAGGACTCAAGGACTGCAGATACGCAGTATTTT
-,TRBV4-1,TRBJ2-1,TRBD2,CASSPTSGGYNEQFF,TGCGCCAGCAGTCCGACTAGCGGGGGATACAATGAGCAGTTCTTC
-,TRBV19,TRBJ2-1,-,CASKGVSPTSKTYNEQFF,TGTGCCAGTAAAGGCGTCAGCCCGACTTCCAAAACCTACAATGAGCAGTTCTTC
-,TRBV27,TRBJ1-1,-,CASSLIGDYTEAFF,TGTGCCAGCAGTTTAATAGGAGACTACACTGAAGCTTTCTTT
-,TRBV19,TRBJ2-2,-,CASSIASTGELFF,TGTGCCAGTAGTATAGCCAGTACCGGGGAGCTGTTTTTT
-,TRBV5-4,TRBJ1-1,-,CASSIYSGVLTEAFF,TGTGCCAGCAGCATATACTCAGGGGTTTTAACTGAAGCTTTCTTT
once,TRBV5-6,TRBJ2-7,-,CASSLVVSSYEQYF,TGTGCCAGCAGCTTGGTCGTGAGCTCCTACGAGCAGTACTTC
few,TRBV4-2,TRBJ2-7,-,CASSLQYGQSHEQYF,TGTGCCAGCAGCCTGCAATATGGACAGTCCCACGAGCAGTACTTC
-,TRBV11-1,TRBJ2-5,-,CASSLTVYQETQYF,TGTGCCAGCAGCTTGACTGTGTACCAAGAGACCCAGTACTTC
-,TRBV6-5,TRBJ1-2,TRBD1,CASSYQRTGGLYGYTF,TGTGCCAGCAGTTACCAAAGGACAGGGGGCCTCTATGGCTACACCTTC
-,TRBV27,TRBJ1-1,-,CASRLRWMNTEAFF,TGTGCCAGCAGGTTGAGGTGGATGAACACTGAAGCTTTCTTT
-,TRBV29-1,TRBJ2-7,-,CSVAGIGSSYEQYF,TGCAGCGTTGCCGGGATCGGGAGCTCCTACGAGCAGTACTTC
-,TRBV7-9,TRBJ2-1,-,CASSAREDTTEQFF,TGTGCCAGCAGCGCCCGAGAGGACACAACTGAGCAGTTCTTC
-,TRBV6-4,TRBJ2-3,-,CASSDSRADTQYF,TGTGCCAGCAGTGACTCGCGAGCGGATACGCAGTATTTT
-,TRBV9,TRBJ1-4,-,CASSVGGQVGEKLFF,TGTGCCAGCAGCGTAGGGGGACAAGTCGGTGAAAAACTGTTTTTT
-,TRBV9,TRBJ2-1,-,CASSVSSGHQNEQFF,TGTGCCAGCAGCGTAAGTAGCGGCCATCAAAATGAGCAGTTCTTC
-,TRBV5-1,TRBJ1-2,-,CASGGGNYGYTF,TGCGCCAGCGGGGGGGGTAACTATGGCTACACCTTC
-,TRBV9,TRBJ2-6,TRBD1,CASSVVGTENSGANVLTF,TGTGCCAGCAGCGTAGTTGGGACAGAGAACTCTGGGGCCAACGTCCTGACTTTC
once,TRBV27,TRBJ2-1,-,CASSLRGTEQFF,TGTGCCAGCAGTTTAAGGGGGACAGAGCAGTTCTTC
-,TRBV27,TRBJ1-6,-,CASSIRVHSYNSPLHF,TGTGCCAGCAGTATCAGGGTCCACTCCTATAATTCACCCCTCCACTTT
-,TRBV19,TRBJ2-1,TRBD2,CASSLDGLAVYNEQFF,TGTGCCAGTAGTTTAGACGGACTAGCGGTCTACAATGAGCAGTTCTTC
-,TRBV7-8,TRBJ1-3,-,CASSPVFGGVSGNTIYF,TGTGCCAGCAGCCCCGTCTTTGGCGGAGTGTCTGGAAACACCATATATTTT
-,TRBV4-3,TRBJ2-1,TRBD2,CASSQDLRTSGLYNEQFF,TGCGCCAGCAGCCAAGATCTCCGGACTAGCGGCCTCTACAATGAGCAGTTCTTC